This entry lists 19 T cell receptor beta chains sequenced from one sample in a study of T-cell reconstitution after alpha-beta-depleted transplantation in children. The TCRbeta library was prepared with unique molecular identifiers. Each CDR3 protein is one row after TCRdb ran MiXCR on the PCR reads. Among around 600,000 distinct CDR3 sequences listed, 16% were seen once. The sample consisted of PBMCs from the stem cell graft donor, taken from the stem cell graft. The receptors shown here come from a human donor who donated a stem cell graft to a child with acute myeloid leukemia.

The table lists this clonotype with a few counts. This chain joins TRBV24-1 and TRBJ1-5; 11 bases align to TRBD1. The CDR3 contains 18 residues. The germline V gene encodes CDR1 KGHDR and CDR2 SFDVKD. V was pared by 8 bases and J by 0 bases, with 11 bases of the junction left unmatched. CDR3 sequence: CATNRDRGSLYSNQPQHF. CDR3 DNA sequence: TGTGCCACCAATCGGGACAGGGGGTCCCTTTATAGCAATCAGCCCCAGCATTTT.

This clonotype was seen only a few times. The V call is TRBV12-3 or TRBV12-4, the J call TRBJ2-5; possible D gene TRBD1, 5 bases. Trimming cost V 5 bases and J 4 bases, with 23 bases left between them. This CDR3 spans 17 amino acids. CDR3 bases: TGTGCCAGCAGTACCGAGACGACAGCTTTCGCGGCAGAGACCCAGTACTTC. Encoded protein: CASSTETTAFAAETQYF.

In its sample, this clonotype was seen many times. The chain joins TRBV20-1 to TRBJ1-5; D gene ambiguous. The CDR3 spans 15 residues. CDR1 is DFQATT, CDR2 SNEGSKA, per germline (reference sequence). V lost 0 bases, J lost 7 bases, and 16 bases lay in between. The CDR3 DNA follows: TGCAGTGCTAGAGATAATGGAGGGAGGAGCCAGCCCCAGCATTTT. As protein: CSARDNGGRSQPQHF.

The chain recombines TRBV5-1 with TRBJ2-1; 9 bases line up with TRBD2. CDR3 length equals 16 residues. Trimming removed 0 bases from V and 9 bases from J; junction bases left unmatched: 10. The germline V gene encodes CDR1 SGHRS and CDR2 YFSETQ. The CDR3 DNA follows: TGCGCCAGCAGCTTGGTGGGCGGGGGGGCCGAGGGTGAGCAGTTCTTC. Protein: CASSLVGGGAEGEQFF. The variable domain in full, with the rest retrieved from reference TRBV5-1 and TRBJ2-1, is KAGVTQTPRYLIKTRGQQVTLSCSPISGHRSVSWYQQTPGQGLQFLFEYFSETQRNKGNFPGRFSGRQFSNSRSEMNVSTLELGDSALYLCASSLVGGGAEGEQFFGPGTRLTVL.

The CDR3 DNA reads TGCAGTGCTAGAGAGATTCTAGGGCCAAGGGGCGATTCACCCCTCCACTTT. Amino acid sequence: CSAREILGPRGDSPLHF. The V call is TRBV20-1, the J call TRBJ1-6; possibly TRBD1 for D (5 bases). V lost 0 bases, J lost 8 bases, and 20 bases lay in between. This CDR3 is built from 17 residues. Germline V gene data show CDR1 as DFQATT and CDR2 as SNEGSKA (reference sequence).

Only a few counts were recorded for this clonotype. The chain couples TRBV7-9 to TRBJ2-1, with 12 bases aligning to TRBD2. The CDR3 spans 16 residues. From germline, CDR1 is SEHNR and CDR2 FQNEAQ (reference sequence). V lost 3 bases to trimming and J lost 7 bases; unmatched junction nucleotides: 7. The CDR3 coding sequence is TGTGCCAGCAGCTTGAGACTAGCGGGGGCAGGGAATGAGCAGTTCTTC. Translation gives CASSLRLAGAGNEQFF.

This clonotype was recorded at least ten times. V usage is TRBV20-1 and J usage is TRBJ1-6, with D unresolved. CDR3 size: 14 residues. Trimming took 6 bases from V and 6 from J, leaving 15 bases between them. Germline CDR1 is DFQATT and CDR2 is SNEGSKA (reference sequence). In DNA form, the CDR3 reads TGCAGTGCCAGGACCGGAGACCCTAATTCACCCCTCCACTTT. Translating it yields CSARTGDPNSPLHF.

The CDR3 nucleotides read TGTGCCAGCAGCTTAGCCCCGGGACTAGTCGGGGAGCTGTTTTTT. It encodes CASSLAPGLVGELFF. The rearrangement links TRBV7-2 to TRBJ2-2; 8 bases agree with TRBD2. Germline CDR1 reads SGHTA; CDR2 reads FQGNSA. This CDR3 is 15 amino acids long. V lost 0 bases to trimming and J lost 7 bases; unmatched junction nucleotides: 4. The full variable domain, completed using reference TRBV7-2 and TRBJ2-2, is GAGVSQSPSNKVTEKGKDVELRCDPISGHTALYWYRQSLGQGLEFLIYFQGNSAPDKSGLPSDRFSAERTGGSVSTLTIQRTQQEDSAVYLCASSLAPGLVGELFFGEGSRLTVL.

This clonotype has only a few counts. The chain couples TRBV7-2 to TRBJ2-7, with TRBD1 identical over 7 bases. With 1 base clipped from V and 3 bases from J, the junction kept 3 bases outside the gene matches. Germline V gene data show CDR1 as SGHTA and CDR2 as FQGNSA. The length of the CDR3 is 14 residues. The CDR3 DNA follows: TGTGCCAGCAGCTTAGGGACAGGCTACTACGAGCAGTACGTC. Translation gives CASSLGTGYYEQYV.

This clonotype was seen ten or more times. The chain recombines TRBV20-1 with TRBJ2-5; 13 bases align to TRBD2. V gave up 5 bases and J gave up 3 bases; unmatched junction bases: 9. This CDR3 has 16 residues. CDR1 is DFQATT and CDR2 is SNEGSKA in the germline V gene (reference sequence). Here the CDR3 DNA reads TGCAGTGCTTGGGGGACTAGCGGGGCCATCGAAGAGACCCAGTACTTC. It specifies CSAWGTSGAIEETQYF.

This clonotype has a count of ten or more. The V and J genes are TRBV10-3 and TRBJ2-1; TRBD1 is a possible D gene (6 bases). Trimming cost V 7 bases and J 0 bases, with 13 bases left between them. Germline CDR1 and CDR2: ENHRY and SYGVKD. The CDR3 is made up of 15 amino acids. As DNA, the CDR3 is TGTGCCATCAAGAGGGACATGAGCTCCTACAATGAGCAGTTCTTC. This sequence encodes CAIKRDMSSYNEQFF.

This clonotype was detected many times. This rearrangement joins TRBV21-1 to TRBJ1-6. TRBV21-1 is assigned pseudogene status. The CDR3 totals 11 residues. The CDR3 reads CASIANSPLHF. The CDR3 nucleotides read TGTGCCAGCATTGCCAATTCACCCCTCCACTTT.

In its sample, this clonotype was seen many times. The genes are TRBV20-1 and TRBJ1-6; tentative D call: TRBD1 (5 bases). V lost 3 bases and J lost 9, with 21 bases in between. Germline assignment: CDR1 DFQATT and CDR2 SNEGSKA (reference sequence). The CDR3 covers 16 residues. Written as DNA, the CDR3 is TGCAGTGCTAGGGGTTTTGGGGGGGGAGAATCTTCACCCCTCCACTTT. This codes for CSARGFGGGESSPLHF.

This clonotype was counted many times. The rearrangement links TRBV20-1 to TRBJ1-1, with 8 bases lining up with TRBD1. V lost 3 bases, J lost 8 bases, and 8 bases stayed unmatched. The CDR3 extends over 13 amino acids. Germline V lookup: CDR1 DFQATT, CDR2 SNEGSKA (reference sequence). The CDR3 sequence: CSASLWDRQEAFF. CDR3 nucleotides: TGCAGTGCTAGCCTGTGGGACAGGCAAGAAGCTTTCTTT.

The genes are TRBV12-3 or TRBV12-4 and TRBJ1-6, with a possible D match to TRBD1 (5 bases). The V and J ends lost 5 bases and 10 bases respectively, with 15 bases between them. The CDR3 length is 14 residues. The CDR3 reads CASSAEGQSSPLHF. CDR3 DNA sequence: TGTGCCAGCAGTGCCGAGGGGCAGTCCTCACCCCTCCACTTT.

The chain carries TRBV6-1 and TRBJ1-1; possibly TRBD1 for D (5 bases). Germline values: CDR1 MNHNS, CDR2 SASEGT. Trimming removed 6 bases from V and 7 bases from J, with 18 bases in between. The CDR3 spans 14 residues. The CDR3 protein is CASSPGVIWGEAFF. The DNA for the CDR3 is TGTGCCAGCAGCCCGGGGGTGATTTGGGGTGAAGCTTTCTTT.

In this sample, this clonotype turned up many times. The chain employs TRBV27 and TRBJ2-7; D is unclear. Germline values: CDR1 MNHEY, CDR2 SMNVEV (reference sequence). The ends were cut back, 2 bases at V and 0 bases at J, with 5 bases in the middle. This CDR3 contains 13 residues. The CDR3 DNA is TGTGCCAGCAGTTTAGGTTTCTCCTACGAGCAGTACTTC. Protein product: CASSLGFSYEQYF.

This clonotype was found many times. The J gene is TRBJ1-1, the V gene TRBV5-1, with D possibly being TRBD1 (5 bases). Deletions cut 4 bases from V and 8 bases from J, with 24 bases between. This CDR3 has 16 amino acids. The V gene's germline CDR1 is SGHRS and CDR2 YFSETQ. In DNA, the CDR3 is TGCGCCAGCAGCCGCGGGGCCACAGGAAAGGCCCGAGAAGCTTTCTTT. As protein: CASSRGATGKAREAFF.

This clonotype showed up many times. The germline gene is not matched at one end of the junction; a read error may be the cause. V and J are TRBV29-1 and TRBJ2-7; no clear D gene. CDR1 and CDR2 from the germline V gene are SQVTM and ANQGSEA. CDR3 size: 12 residues. CDR3 sequence reads: CSVEVLSNEQYF. CDR3 DNA sequence: TGCAGCGTTGAAGTTCTCTCCAACGAGCAGTACTTC.